Listed here are 14 T cell receptor beta chains from one sample, sequenced in a study of T-cell reconstitution after alpha-beta-depleted transplantation in children listed by TCRdb under 2016. Explained via the paper, the treatment or condition label denotes: allogeneic hematopoietic cell transplantation with graft depleted of TCRalphabeta T cells and CD19 B cells. The library was produced with PCR. Instrument on record: Illumina HiSeq 2500. TCR library preparation used molecular barcoding, with unique molecular identifiers applied to normalize quantification of the TCRbeta repertoire. The public reads were reanalyzed by TCRdb: fastp trimming at Q25, MiXCR alignment, in-frame beta chains only. Every CDR3 protein is listed once, alongside the most common genes and DNA of its rows. The sample data list about 400,000 distinct CDR3 sequences, and around 16% of these were observed just once. The ten most abundant clones make up over 25% of the sample.

Sample: PBMCs, mostly from graft donor cells, taken 360 days after TCRalphabeta/CD19-depleted stem cell transplant. Receptors were obtained from a boy in the first two years of life who had a stem cell transplant for Wiskott-Aldrich syndrome, so the T cells may come from the graft donor.

This clonotype was counted a few times. The rearrangement uses TRBV6-1 and TRBJ1-2, with TRBD1 identical over 7 bases. Germline CDR1 and CDR2: MNHNS and SASEGT. This CDR3 spans 15 amino acids. Unmatched junction bases numbered 11, after V lost 6 bases and J lost 4 bases. This CDR3 reads CASRPKLGQIYGYTF. The CDR3, as DNA: TGTGCCAGCAGGCCTAAATTGGGACAGATCTATGGCTACACCTTC.

V is TRBV7-2 and J is TRBJ2-1; the D gene is possibly TRBD1 (6 bases). Germline-derived CDR1 and CDR2 are SGHTA and FQGNSA. The germline V and J ends were trimmed by 3 bases and 4 bases, with 13 bases remaining between them. This CDR3 has 15 residues. CDR3 in DNA: TGTGCCAGCAGCTTTAGGCAGGGGTGGTACAATGAGCAGTTCTTC. It translates to CASSFRQGWYNEQFF.

The gene calls are TRBV5-4 and TRBJ2-7; 8 bases fit TRBD1. This CDR3 has 15 residues. Germline V gene lookup returns CDR1 SGHNT and CDR2 YYREEE (reference sequence). V lost 4 bases and J lost 3; bases outside the gene matches: 9. Here the CDR3 reads CASSPWGQANYEQYF. The CDR3 region has the DNA TGTGCCAGCAGCCCTTGGGGACAGGCGAACTACGAGCAGTACTTC.

This clonotype has more than one count but fewer than ten. The chain couples TRBV4-3 to TRBJ2-2; maybe TRBD2 (6 bases). The CDR3 length is 14 residues. From germline, CDR1 is LGHNA and CDR2 YSLEER. Trimming cost V 0 bases and J 13 bases, with 15 bases left between them. DNA of the CDR3: TGCGCCAGCAGCCAAGATGCGGGGTTTGGGTGGCTGTTTTTT. Translating gives CASSQDAGFGWLFF.

The chain recombines TRBV5-1 with TRBJ2-7, with 7 bases that match TRBD1. Germline CDR1 SGHRS, CDR2 YFSETQ. The J segment lost 3 bases and the V segment lost 4 bases, leaving 13 bases of the junction unmatched. The CDR3 covers 16 residues. CDR3 protein: CASSHGPYRGHYEQYF. The CDR3 nucleotides read TGCGCCAGCAGCCACGGGCCTTACAGGGGACACTACGAGCAGTACTTC. The full variable domain, its missing parts supplied by reference TRBV5-1 and TRBJ2-7, is KAGVTQTPRYLIKTRGQQVTLSCSPISGHRSVSWYQQTPGQGLQFLFEYFSETQRNKGNFPGRFSGRQFSNSRSEMNVSTLELGDSALYLCASSHGPYRGHYEQYFGPGTRLTVT.

This clonotype was recorded at least ten times. V usage is TRBV2 and J usage is TRBJ1-1, with 7 positions matching TRBD1. V gave up 8 bases and J gave up 7 bases; unmatched junction bases: 7. CDR3 size: 12 residues. Germline V lookup: CDR1 SNHLY, CDR2 FYNNEI. The CDR3 bases are TGTGCCAGCGACAGGGAGGCGTTTGAAGCTTTCTTT. It is translated as CASDREAFEAFF.

This chain's CDR3 is CASSLAASGDTDTQYF. In DNA form, the CDR3 reads TGCGCCAGCAGCTTGGCGGCTAGCGGGGACACAGATACGCAGTATTTT. The V call is TRBV5-1, the J call TRBJ2-3; TRBD2 aligns across 9 bases. This CDR3 comprises 16 residues. The germline gives CDR1 SGHRS, CDR2 YFSETQ. V dropped 0 bases and J dropped 2; count of bases not matched to a gene: 4.

The V gene is TRBV7-9, the J gene TRBJ1-3; D ambiguous. CDR3 length: 14 residues. The V gene lost 5 bases and the J gene lost 4 bases, with 12 bases spanning the gap. Germline V gene sequence: CDR1 SEHNR, CDR2 FQNEAQ (reference sequence). CDR3 region: CASSSRTTGNTIYF. CDR3 nucleotide sequence: TGTGCCAGCAGCAGCCGGACGACGGGAAACACCATATATTTT. The variable domain in full, with the rest retrieved from reference TRBV7-9 and TRBJ1-3, is DTGVSQNPRHKITKRGQNVTFRCDPISEHNRLYWYRQTLGQGPEFLTYFQNEAQLEKSRLLSDRFSAERPKGSFSTLEIQRTEQGDSAMYLCASSSRTTGNTIYFGEGSWLTVV.

The chain employs TRBV24-1 and TRBJ2-1; no definite D call. The ends were cut back, 4 bases at V and 4 bases at J, with 16 bases in the middle. CDR3 size: 16 residues. Germline lookup yields CDR1 KGHDR and CDR2 SFDVKD. CDR3 bases: TGTGCCACCAGTGAACCGACGCCTATGGGGTACAATGAGCAGTTCTTC. The encoded protein is CATSEPTPMGYNEQFF.

The chain couples TRBV5-1 to TRBJ2-3; possibly TRBD2 for D (5 bases). The CDR3 runs to 17 residues. V lost 4 bases and J 0 bases, leaving 18 bases between the germline ends. Germline V gives CDR1 SGHRS, CDR2 YFSETQ. CDR3 coding DNA: TGCGCCAGCAGCAAGGTTTTGAGCGGCCGCAGCACAGATACGCAGTATTTT. Protein product: CASSKVLSGRSTDTQYF.

This clonotype was counted between two and nine times. This chain uses TRBV2 with TRBJ2-3, with D possibly TRBD2 on 5 matching bases. Germline V CDR1 and CDR2: SNHLY, FYNNEI. V shed 7 bases and J shed 2 bases, with 10 bases lying between them. The CDR3 contains 13 residues. The CDR3 bases are TGTGCCAGCAAGTGGCGGGTCACAGATACGCAGTATTTT. This codes for CASKWRVTDTQYF.

V is TRBV12-3 or TRBV12-4 and J is TRBJ1-6; D gene uncertain. The germline V and J ends were trimmed by 6 bases and 5 bases, with 8 bases remaining between them. The CDR3 is 13 residues long. The chain's CDR3 is CASRVSNNSPLHF. The CDR3 DNA reads TGTGCCAGCAGGGTCTCAAATAATTCACCCCTCCACTTT.

This clonotype showed up just a few times. This chain connects TRBV11-2 to TRBJ2-1; 9 positions match TRBD1. The germline CDR1 and CDR2 sequences are SGHAT and FQNNGV. V was pared by 3 bases and J by 5 bases, with 17 bases of the junction left unmatched. CDR3 size: 19 residues. CDR3 sequence (DNA): TGTGCCAGCAGCTTTAAGGCCGGGACAGGGAGGGGATGGCACAATGAGCAGTTCTTC. Protein product: CASSFKAGTGRGWHNEQFF. Full variable domain (remainder filled in from reference TRBV11-2 and TRBJ2-1): EAGVAQSPRYKIIEKRQSVAFWCNPISGHATLYWYQQILGQGPKLLIQFQNNGVVDDSQLPKDRFSAERLKGVDSTLKIQPAKLEDSAVYLCASSFKAGTGRGWHNEQFFGPGTRLTVL.

This clonotype has just a few counts. The gene calls are TRBV12-3 or TRBV12-4 and TRBJ1-5; the D is unclear. Trimming removed 6 bases at V and 1 base at J, with 10 bases between. This CDR3 spans 14 amino acids. In DNA form, the CDR3 reads TGTGCCAGCAGCCAATTGAGGAGCAATCAGCCCCAGCATTTT. It translates to CASSQLRSNQPQHF.